This T cell receptor beta chain was captured in a study of vaccination and CD4 T cells after COVID-19 (dated by TCRdb to the early 2020s). About the study as a whole: Every convalescent patient had a positive nasal swab PCR test for SARS-CoV-2, with mild disease in 8 to 10 patients and severe disease in one. Participants got two doses of the Pfizer-BioNTech BNT162b2 vaccine (n=8) or two doses of the Moderna mRNA-1273 vaccine (n=2). The convalescent cohort comprised six males and four females, including two Hispanic individuals, seven Caucasians, two Asians and one multiracial person. Post-COVID blood samples were collected from convalescent patients a median of about 92 days after diagnosis, with a range of about 30 to 161 days. In ten to eleven COVID-19 convalescent patients and a few infection-naive healthy vaccine recipients, researchers compared the spike-specific CD4+ TCR repertoire from before mRNA vaccination with the repertoire from after. The time from the second vaccine dose to post-vaccine blood sampling had a median of roughly 79 days and ranged from about 12 to 241 days. What the research found in general, with its limitations: The median number of SARS-CoV-2-reactive clonotypes rose from 20 to 25 after infection to a few dozen after vaccination, but the change was not significant. Only a relatively small number of convalescent patients were included in the study, and early timepoints following natural infection were not analyzed. Of the vaccine-specific clones found in convalescent patients, nearly all (304 of 307) were mono-reactive for SARS-CoV-2 spike instead of being cross-reactive with common cold coronaviruses. In convalescent patients, a median approximately 86% of post-vaccine SARS-CoV-2-reactive clones were detected only after vaccination, and vaccine-specific priming was suggested by this finding.

The CDR3 contains 14 residues, cysteine and phenylalanine counted. Only CDR3 DNA is held: 42 bases, read in frame from base 1. In the germline V gene, CDR1 corresponds to ENHRY and CDR2 to SYGVKD. V sheds 6 bases and J sheds 2 bases, leaving 13 bases between their ends. Positive SARS-CoV-2 PCR tests in the convalescent patients dated from March to December 2020, before Alpha, Beta and Delta variants emerged in the United States. Ficoll-Paque Plus gradient centrifugation was used to isolate PBMCs from whole blood, and the isolated PBMCs were then either used fresh or cryopreserved at -140C. With regard to this clonotype: Its antigen target is currently unknown. The record has no base qualities; no much larger clone is one base away.

Receptor libraries were prepared by PCR. The data were produced on an Illumina iSeq 100. The authors' analysis ran thus. Non-productive sequences were filtered out, and CDR3s that did not start with C, did not end with F or W, or were shorter than 7 amino acids were discarded. Similarity between CDR3 sequences was evaluated in R version 3.6.1 using Levenshtein distances (stringdist) and unrooted phylogenetic trees (ape). TCRdb passed the public sequencing reads through fastp at Q25 and MiXCR, retaining productive beta sequences. When rows share a CDR3 protein, they turn into one entry using the most common DNA and genes. Clone size and V and J calls follow TCRdb, not the original study. The sample table holds about 20,000 distinct CDR3 sequences, of which about 60% were seen once. 1.1% of the sample is taken by the ten largest.

This specimen was CD4+ T cells from blood, taken after SARS-CoV-2 vaccination. The chain joins TRBV10-3 to TRBJ1-2; the D segment cannot be called with confidence. The clonotype originates from a human donor who had recovered from COVID-19. The bases are TGTGCCATCAGCGCCAGTACTCGCAACTATGGCTACACCTTC. Its translation reads: CAISASTRNYGYTF.